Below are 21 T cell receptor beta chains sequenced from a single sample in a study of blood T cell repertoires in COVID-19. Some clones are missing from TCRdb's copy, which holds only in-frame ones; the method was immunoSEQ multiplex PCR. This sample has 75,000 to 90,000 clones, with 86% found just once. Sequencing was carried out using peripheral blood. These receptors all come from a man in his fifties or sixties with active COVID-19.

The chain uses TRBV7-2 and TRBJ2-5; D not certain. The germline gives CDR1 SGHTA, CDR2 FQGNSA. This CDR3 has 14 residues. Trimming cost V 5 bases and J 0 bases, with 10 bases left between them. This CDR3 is CASSQTTYQETQYF. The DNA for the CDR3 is TGTGCCAGCAGCCAAACAACGTACCAAGAGACCCAGTACTTC.

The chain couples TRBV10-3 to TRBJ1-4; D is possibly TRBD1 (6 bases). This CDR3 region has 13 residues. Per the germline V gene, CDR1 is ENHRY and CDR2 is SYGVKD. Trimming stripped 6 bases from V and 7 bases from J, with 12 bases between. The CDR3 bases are TGTGCCATCAGCCCACAGGGCGTTGAAAAACTGTTTTTT. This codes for CAISPQGVEKLFF.

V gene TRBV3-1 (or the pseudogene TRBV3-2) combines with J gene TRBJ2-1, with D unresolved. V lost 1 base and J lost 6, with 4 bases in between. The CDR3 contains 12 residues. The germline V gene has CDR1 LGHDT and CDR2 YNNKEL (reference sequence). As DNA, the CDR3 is TGTGCCAGCAGCCAAGTCGGCAATGAGCAGTTCTTC. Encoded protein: CASSQVGNEQFF.

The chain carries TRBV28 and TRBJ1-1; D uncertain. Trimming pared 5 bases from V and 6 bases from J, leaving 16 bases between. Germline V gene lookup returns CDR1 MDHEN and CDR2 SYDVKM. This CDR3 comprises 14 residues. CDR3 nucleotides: TGTGCCAGCAGTCCCCTCCGGAGGGCCCCTGAAGCTTTCTTT. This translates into CASSPLRRAPEAFF.

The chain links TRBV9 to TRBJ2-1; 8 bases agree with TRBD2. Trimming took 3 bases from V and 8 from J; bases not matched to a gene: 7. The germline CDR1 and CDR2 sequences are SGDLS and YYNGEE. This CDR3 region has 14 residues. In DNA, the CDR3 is TGTGCCAGCAGCGCCAGCGGGGGCCGCGATGAGCAGTTCTTC. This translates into CASSASGGRDEQFF.

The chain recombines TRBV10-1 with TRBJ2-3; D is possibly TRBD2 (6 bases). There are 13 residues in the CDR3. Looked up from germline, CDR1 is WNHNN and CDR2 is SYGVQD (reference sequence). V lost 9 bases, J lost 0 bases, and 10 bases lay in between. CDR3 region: CASRDLSTDTQYF. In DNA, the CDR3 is TGCGCCAGTCGGGACTTGAGCACAGATACGCAGTATTTT.

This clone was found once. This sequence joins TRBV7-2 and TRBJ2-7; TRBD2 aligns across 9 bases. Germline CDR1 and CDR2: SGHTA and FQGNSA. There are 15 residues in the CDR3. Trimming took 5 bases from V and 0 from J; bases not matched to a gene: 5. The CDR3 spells CASSPRTSASYEQYF. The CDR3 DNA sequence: TGTGCCAGCAGCCCCCGGACTAGCGCCTCCTACGAGCAGTACTTC.

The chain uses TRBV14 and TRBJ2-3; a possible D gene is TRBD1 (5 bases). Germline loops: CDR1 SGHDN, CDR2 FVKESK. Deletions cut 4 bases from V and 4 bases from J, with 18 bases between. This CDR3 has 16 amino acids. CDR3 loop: CASSLHGQGGADTQYF. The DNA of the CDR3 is TGTGCCAGCAGCCTCCATGGGCAGGGTGGTGCAGATACGCAGTATTTT.

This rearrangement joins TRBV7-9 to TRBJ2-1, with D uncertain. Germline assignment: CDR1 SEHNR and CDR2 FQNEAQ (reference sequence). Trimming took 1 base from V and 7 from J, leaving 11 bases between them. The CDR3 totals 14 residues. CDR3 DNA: TGTGCCAGCAGCTTAGTACAATCGAGGAATGAGCAGTTCTTC. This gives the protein CASSLVQSRNEQFF.

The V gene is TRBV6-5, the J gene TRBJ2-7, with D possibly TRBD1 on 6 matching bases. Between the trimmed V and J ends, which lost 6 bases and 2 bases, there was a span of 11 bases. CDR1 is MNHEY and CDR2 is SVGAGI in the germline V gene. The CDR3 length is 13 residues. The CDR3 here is CASSWDKAYEQYF. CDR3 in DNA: TGTGCCAGCAGCTGGGACAAAGCCTACGAGCAGTACTTC.

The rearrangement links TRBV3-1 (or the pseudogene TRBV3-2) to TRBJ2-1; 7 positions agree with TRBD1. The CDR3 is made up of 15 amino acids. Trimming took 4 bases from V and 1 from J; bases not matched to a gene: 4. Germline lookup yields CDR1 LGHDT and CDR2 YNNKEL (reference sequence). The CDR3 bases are TGTGCCAGCAGCCGCGACAGGGATTCCTACAATGAGCAGTTCTTC. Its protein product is CASSRDRDSYNEQFF.

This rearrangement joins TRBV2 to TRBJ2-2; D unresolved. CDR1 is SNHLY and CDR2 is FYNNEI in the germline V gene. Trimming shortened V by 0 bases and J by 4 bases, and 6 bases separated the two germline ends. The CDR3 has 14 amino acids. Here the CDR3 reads CASSEAWATGELFF. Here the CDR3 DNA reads TGTGCCAGCAGTGAAGCTTGGGCCACCGGGGAGCTGTTTTTT.

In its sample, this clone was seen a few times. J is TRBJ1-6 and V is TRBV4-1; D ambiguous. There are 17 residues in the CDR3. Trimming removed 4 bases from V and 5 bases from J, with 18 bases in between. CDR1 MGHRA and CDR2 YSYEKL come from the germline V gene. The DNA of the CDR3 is TGCGCCAGCAGCCCAACGCGGGCCGCCTCAGATAATTCACCCCTCCACTTT. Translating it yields CASSPTRAASDNSPLHF.

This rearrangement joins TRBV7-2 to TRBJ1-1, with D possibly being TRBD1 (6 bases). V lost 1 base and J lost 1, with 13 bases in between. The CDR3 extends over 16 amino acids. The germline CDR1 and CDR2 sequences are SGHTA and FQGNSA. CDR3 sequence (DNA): TGTGCCAGCAGCTTAGTTTCAGGGGCATCGAACACTGAAGCTTTCTTT. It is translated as CASSLVSGASNTEAFF. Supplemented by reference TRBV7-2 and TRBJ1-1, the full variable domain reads GAGVSQSPSNKVTEKGKDVELRCDPISGHTALYWYRQSLGQGLEFLIYFQGNSAPDKSGLPSDRFSAERTGGSVSTLTIQRTQQEDSAVYLCASSLVSGASNTEAFFGQGTRLTVV.

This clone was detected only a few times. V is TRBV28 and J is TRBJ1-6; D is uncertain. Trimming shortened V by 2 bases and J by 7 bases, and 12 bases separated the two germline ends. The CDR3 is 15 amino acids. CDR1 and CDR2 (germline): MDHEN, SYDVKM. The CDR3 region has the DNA TGTGCCAGCAGTTTACGGGGAAGCGCGAATTCACCCCTCCACTTT. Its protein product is CASSLRGSANSPLHF. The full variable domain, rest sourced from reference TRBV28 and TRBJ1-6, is DVKVTQSSRYLVKRTGEKVFLECVQDMDHENMFWYRQDPGLGLRLIYFSYDVKMKEKGDIPEGYSVSREKKERFSLILESASTNQTSMYLCASSLRGSANSPLHFGNGTRLTVT.

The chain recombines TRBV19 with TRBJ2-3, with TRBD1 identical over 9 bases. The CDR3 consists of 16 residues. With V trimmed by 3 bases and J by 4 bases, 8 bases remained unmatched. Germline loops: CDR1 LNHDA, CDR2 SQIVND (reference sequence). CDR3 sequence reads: CASSMWAGQGPDTQYF. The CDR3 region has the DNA TGTGCCAGTAGTATGTGGGCGGGACAGGGACCAGATACGCAGTATTTT.

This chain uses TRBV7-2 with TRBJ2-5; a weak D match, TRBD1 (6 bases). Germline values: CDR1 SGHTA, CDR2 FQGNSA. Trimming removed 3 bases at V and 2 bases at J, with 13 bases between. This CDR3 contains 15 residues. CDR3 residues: CASSLGAALQETQYF. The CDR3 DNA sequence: TGTGCCAGCAGCTTGGGGGCGGCCCTTCAAGAGACCCAGTACTTC.

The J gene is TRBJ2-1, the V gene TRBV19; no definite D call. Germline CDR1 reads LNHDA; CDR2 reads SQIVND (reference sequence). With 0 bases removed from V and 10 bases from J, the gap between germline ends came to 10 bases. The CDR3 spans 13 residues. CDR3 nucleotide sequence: TGTGCCAGTAGTATAGATGGAGAATGGGAGCAGTTCTTC. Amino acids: CASSIDGEWEQFF. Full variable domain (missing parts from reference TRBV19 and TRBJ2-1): DGGITQSPKYLFRKEGQNVTLSCEQNLNHDAMYWYRQDPGQGLRLIYYSQIVNDFQKGDIAEGYSVSREKKESFPLTVTSAQKNPTAFYLCASSIDGEWEQFFGPGTRLTVL.

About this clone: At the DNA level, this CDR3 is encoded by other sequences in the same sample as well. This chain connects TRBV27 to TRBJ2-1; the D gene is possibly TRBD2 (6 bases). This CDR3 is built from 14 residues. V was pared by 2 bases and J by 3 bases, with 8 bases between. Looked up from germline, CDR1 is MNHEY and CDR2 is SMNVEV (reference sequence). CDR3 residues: CASSLRGGYNEQFF. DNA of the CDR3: TGTGCCAGCAGTTTACGGGGAGGCTACAATGAGCAGTTCTTC.

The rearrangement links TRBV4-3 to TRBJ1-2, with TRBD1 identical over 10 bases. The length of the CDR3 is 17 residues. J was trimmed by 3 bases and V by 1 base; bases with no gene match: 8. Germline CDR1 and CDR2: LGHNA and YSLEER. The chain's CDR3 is CASSQGQGAGGDYGYTF. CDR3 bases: TGCGCCAGCAGCCAAGGACAGGGGGCGGGGGGGGACTATGGCTACACCTTC.

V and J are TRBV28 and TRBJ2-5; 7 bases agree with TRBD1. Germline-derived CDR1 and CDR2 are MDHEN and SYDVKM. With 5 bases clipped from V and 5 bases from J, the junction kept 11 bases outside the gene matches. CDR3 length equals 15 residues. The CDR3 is CASSPPPGQRETQYF. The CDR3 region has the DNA TGTGCCAGCAGTCCTCCGCCGGGACAGCGGGAGACCCAGTACTTC.